This entry lists 9 T cell receptor beta chains sequenced from one sample in a study of CD8 T cells in ankylosing spondylitis. TCRdb called the 5' RACE reads again in MiXCR, with one record for every CDR3 protein. In the table there are 150,000 or so distinct CDR3 sequences, around a tenth of which are singletons. The material sequenced was blood, either unsorted or a sorted T cell fraction (not recorded which). These receptor sequences come from a female donor with ankylosing spondylitis or in good health (not recorded which).

This clonotype was detected ten times or more. The chain joins TRBV18 to TRBJ2-5, with D uncertain. This CDR3 is 14 amino acids long. Deletions cut 3 bases from V and 3 bases from J, with 11 bases between. Germline CDR1 KGHSH, CDR2 LQKENI. The DNA of the CDR3 is TGTGCCAGCTCACCCTTTTCTACTAAAGAGACCCAGTACTTC. As protein: CASSPFSTKETQYF.

The gene calls are TRBV7-2 and TRBJ2-7; D is undetermined. Trimming cost V 3 bases and J 0 bases, with 9 bases left between them. The CDR3 sequence is 14 residues long. From germline, CDR1 is SGHTA and CDR2 FQGNSA. The CDR3 loop reads CASSFLVSSYEQYF. DNA for the CDR3: TGTGCCAGCAGCTTCCTAGTTAGCTCCTACGAGCAGTACTTC.

The J gene is TRBJ1-4, the V gene TRBV20-1; D may be TRBD1 (5 bases). The germline CDR1 and CDR2 sequences are DFQATT and SNEGSKA (reference sequence). V dropped 0 bases and J dropped 5 bases, with 13 bases sitting between them. The CDR3 is made up of 15 amino acids. CDR3 DNA: TGCAGTGCTAGAGAAGATGGGGCAGGAAATGAAAAACTGTTTTTT. The encoded protein is CSAREDGAGNEKLFF.

The DNA of the CDR3 is TGTGCCAGCAGTTTATCGGTTGGAGGGCTTCCAACTAATGAAAAACTGTTTTTT. It is translated as CASSLSVGGLPTNEKLFF. J is TRBJ1-4 and V is TRBV27, with D uncertain. This CDR3 spans 18 amino acids. Trimming pared 0 bases from V and 0 bases from J, leaving 14 bases between. Germline V lookup: CDR1 MNHEY, CDR2 SMNVEV (reference sequence).

This clonotype was counted a few times. This chain uses TRBV7-8 with TRBJ2-1; 7 positions agree with TRBD1. Germline CDR1 is SGHVS and CDR2 is FQNEAQ. The CDR3 runs to 17 residues. V shed 5 bases, J shed 2 bases, and the junction held 12 bases outside the gene matches. CDR3 region: CASSAFLGGSPYNEQFF. For the CDR3, the DNA is TGTGCCAGCAGCGCATTCCTAGGGGGCTCCCCCTACAATGAGCAGTTCTTC.

There are a few counts of this clonotype. The J gene is TRBJ2-7, the V gene TRBV7-9; D is undetermined. The germline V and J ends were trimmed by 4 bases and 4 bases, with 11 bases remaining between them. The germline gives CDR1 SEHNR, CDR2 FQNEAQ (reference sequence). CDR3 length: 13 residues. The CDR3 nucleotides read TGTGCCAGCAGCTCCTCATCTGGGTACGAGCAGTACTTC. This translates into CASSSSSGYEQYF.

This chain connects TRBV9 to TRBJ2-1; 10 bases fit TRBD2. This CDR3 region has 16 residues. Germline loops: CDR1 SGDLS, CDR2 YYNGEE. Unmatched junction bases numbered 5, after V lost 2 bases and J lost 3 bases. The CDR3 sequence: CASSVFPSGSYNEQFF. The CDR3 DNA follows: TGTGCCAGCAGCGTCTTTCCTAGCGGGAGCTACAATGAGCAGTTCTTC.

This clonotype was seen more than once but under ten times. The chain joins TRBV11-2 to TRBJ2-5; D may be TRBD1 (6 bases). The V end was cut by 4 bases, the J end by 2 bases, with 11 bases between. The V gene's germline CDR1 is SGHAT and CDR2 FQNNGV. The CDR3 has 14 residues. CDR3 sequence reads: CASSSWTDQETQYF. CDR3 DNA sequence: TGTGCCAGCAGCTCCTGGACAGATCAAGAGACCCAGTACTTC.

The chain links TRBV19 to TRBJ2-1; D possibly corresponds to TRBD1 (6 bases). The germline V gene has CDR1 LNHDA and CDR2 SQIVND (reference sequence). This CDR3 is 15 amino acids long. Trimming took 4 bases from V and 4 from J, leaving 14 bases between them. In nucleotides, the CDR3 is TGTGCCAGTAGTACCCCCCGACAGGCTTACAATGAGCAGTTCTTC. As protein: CASSTPRQAYNEQFF. The whole variable domain, filled in from reference TRBV19 and TRBJ2-1, reads DGGITQSPKYLFRKEGQNVTLSCEQNLNHDAMYWYRQDPGQGLRLIYYSQIVNDFQKGDIAEGYSVSREKKESFPLTVTSAQKNPTAFYLCASSTPRQAYNEQFFGPGTRLTVL.